Listed here are 6 T cell receptor beta chains from one sample, sequenced in a study of spatial heterogeneity in lung cancer. One entry per CDR3 protein, called by TCRdb with MiXCR from the 5' RACE reads. The sample consists of about 120,000 distinct CDR3 sequences, 12% of them appearing once. The time point denotes: blood at routine non-recurrence follow-up after resection. Sequencing covered unsorted whole RNA taken from tumor, nontumor lung or frozen PBMC. The specimen was PBMCs, collected at follow-up. All receptors come from a male donor with early-stage non-small cell lung cancer.

This chain links TRBV9 with TRBJ2-7, with D uncertain. The V gene's germline CDR1 is SGDLS and CDR2 YYNGEE. This CDR3 region has 13 residues. V lost 0 bases and J 3 bases, leaving 7 bases between the germline ends. In DNA form, the CDR3 reads TGTGCCAGCAGCGTAGGTTCCAGCTACGAGCAGTACTTC. Translation: CASSVGSSYEQYF.

This clonotype appeared many times. This chain's CDR3 is CASRIRQDSSYEQYF. CDR3 nucleotides: TGTGCCAGCAGGATCAGACAGGACAGCTCCTACGAGCAGTACTTC. The rearrangement uses TRBV5-5 and TRBJ2-7; the D gene is possibly TRBD1 (6 bases). This CDR3 spans 15 amino acids. The germline gives CDR1 SGHKS, CDR2 YYEKEE (reference sequence). V lost 5 bases, J lost 0 bases, and 15 bases lay in between.

The gene calls are TRBV6-5 and TRBJ2-5; the D gene could be TRBD1 or TRBD2 (5 bases each). V lost 6 bases and J 2 bases, leaving 13 bases between the germline ends. Germline values: CDR1 MNHEY, CDR2 SVGAGI. This CDR3 contains 14 residues. The CDR3, as DNA: TGTGCCAGCAGCCGACTGGGGGTTCAAGAGACCCAGTACTTC. It encodes CASSRLGVQETQYF.

This clonotype has more than one count but fewer than ten. The CDR3 is CSHKPGTDTQYF. The CDR3 DNA reads as TGCAGCCATAAACCAGGCACAGATACGCAGTATTTT. The rearrangement uses TRBV29-1 and TRBJ2-3, with D unclear. Trimming took 8 bases from V and 1 from J, leaving 10 bases between them. CDR3 length: 12 amino acids. From germline, CDR1 is SQVTM and CDR2 ANQGSEA.

The V and J genes are TRBV7-9 and TRBJ2-1; D unresolved. The ends were cut back, 5 bases at V and 6 bases at J, with 17 bases in the middle. The V gene's germline CDR1 is SEHNR and CDR2 FQNEAQ (reference sequence). This CDR3 is built from 15 residues. CDR3 amino acids: CASSQNWPKINEQFF. CDR3 nucleotides: TGTGCCAGCAGCCAAAACTGGCCTAAAATCAATGAGCAGTTCTTC.

The J gene is TRBJ2-3, the V gene TRBV4-1, with 7 bases matching TRBD2. This CDR3 spans 16 amino acids. The trim removed 1 base at V and 3 bases at J, leaving 7 bases unmatched. Germline V lookup: CDR1 MGHRA, CDR2 YSYEKL. CDR3 sequence (DNA): TGCGCCAGCAGCCAAGGGCCGACGGGGGGAACAGATACGCAGTATTTT. Protein sequence: CASSQGPTGGTDTQYF.